The 31 T cell receptor beta chains reported below all come from one sample, sequenced in a study of T-cell memory formation after mild COVID-19. TCRdb reprocessed the 5' RACE reads via MiXCR and lists one record per CDR3 protein. The repertoire holds fewer than 200,000 distinct CDR3 sequences, with about 22% as singletons. Sequencing was performed on PBMCs or a T cell subset sorted from them (not recorded which). Every receptor here comes from an adult woman who had mild COVID-19 (a few samples of this study predate the infection). Cell type and time point are not known.

The rearrangement uses TRBV9 and TRBJ2-1; 7 bases align to TRBD2. The CDR3 is 15 amino acids. V lost 0 bases to trimming and J lost 4 bases; unmatched junction nucleotides: 4. Germline V gene lookup returns CDR1 SGDLS and CDR2 YYNGEE. The CDR3 bases are TGTGCCAGCAGCGTAGACCCAGCGGGGTACAATGAGCAGTTCTTC. This codes for CASSVDPAGYNEQFF.

This chain links TRBV12-3 or TRBV12-4 with TRBJ2-1; D is perhaps TRBD1 (5 bases). Trimming took 8 bases from V and 0 from J, leaving 11 bases between them. The CDR3 has 14 residues. The chain's CDR3 is CASGLGPSYNEQFF. The DNA for the CDR3 is TGTGCCAGCGGTCTGGGGCCCTCCTACAATGAGCAGTTCTTC.

The chain employs TRBV29-1 and TRBJ2-7; weak D call: TRBD1 (7 bases). CDR1 and CDR2 (germline): SQVTM, ANQGSEA. Trimming removed 4 bases at V and 0 bases at J, with 10 bases between. The CDR3 contains 13 residues. CDR3 sequence (DNA): TGCAGCGTTGGGAGGGACAGCTCCTACGAGCAGTACTTC. It yields the protein CSVGRDSSYEQYF.

The genes are TRBV4-2 and TRBJ2-1, with TRBD2 identical over 10 bases. Germline V lookup: CDR1 LGHNA, CDR2 YNFKEQ. Losses at the gene ends were 1 base for V and 4 bases for J; bases not matched to a gene: 16. The CDR3 loop spans 20 amino acids. CDR3 DNA sequence: TGTGCCAGCAGCCAAGTCCTACCTAGCGGGAGAGAGGGGAGGTACAATGAGCAGTTCTTC. This gives the protein CASSQVLPSGREGRYNEQFF.

This clonotype was counted only a few times. The V gene is TRBV7-9, the J gene TRBJ2-7, with D tentatively TRBD1 or TRBD2 (6 bases each). CDR3 size: 14 residues. V was pared by 5 bases and J by 5 bases, with 16 bases between. The V gene's germline CDR1 is SEHNR and CDR2 FQNEAQ (reference sequence). CDR3 protein: CASSPPWGADEQYF. CDR3 DNA: TGTGCCAGCAGCCCCCCATGGGGGGCGGACGAGCAGTACTTC.

This clonotype has more than one count but fewer than ten. V usage is TRBV6-5 and J usage is TRBJ2-7; the D is unclear. Per the germline V gene, CDR1 is MNHEY and CDR2 is SVGAGI. With 2 bases removed from V and 6 bases from J, the gap between germline ends came to 5 bases. The CDR3 extends over 11 amino acids. CDR3 nucleotide sequence: TGTGCCAGCAGTTACCTCGGCGAGCAGTACTTC. It translates to CASSYLGEQYF.

The chain is built from TRBV19 and TRBJ1-1, with no clear D. Germline V gene data show CDR1 as LNHDA and CDR2 as SQIVND (reference sequence). Trimming removed 8 bases at V and 1 base at J, with 8 bases between. This CDR3 is built from 12 residues. The DNA for the CDR3 is TGTGCCAGTCGACCCGGGAACACTGAAGCTTTCTTT. Its translation is CASRPGNTEAFF.

V and J are TRBV6-5 and TRBJ1-1; TRBD1 matches 10 bases. Germline CDR1 is MNHEY and CDR2 is SVGAGI. The CDR3 has 14 residues. Unmatched junction bases numbered 7, after V lost 2 bases and J lost 10 bases. In DNA form, the CDR3 reads TGTGCCAGCAGTTACGGGACAGGGGTTTACGGAGCTTTCTTT. It specifies CASSYGTGVYGAFF.

The table lists this clonotype with many counts. V usage is TRBV6-4 and J usage is TRBJ2-1, with D possibly TRBD2 on 6 matching bases. The CDR3 has 15 amino acids. Looked up from germline, CDR1 is MRHNA and CDR2 is SNTAGT. The V and J ends lost 0 bases and 4 bases respectively, with 10 bases between them. The CDR3 loop reads CASSDSSGSYNEQFF. CDR3 DNA sequence: TGTGCCAGCAGTGACTCTAGCGGCTCTTACAATGAGCAGTTCTTC.

To note about this clonotype: An end of the junction does not agree with germline; a read error may underlie this. The J gene is TRBJ2-7, the V gene TRBV5-1; maybe TRBD2 (6 bases). CDR1 and CDR2 from the germline V gene are SGHRS and YFSETQ. This CDR3 is 12 amino acids long. The CDR3 protein is CASSWDSSFASF. CDR3 sequence (DNA): TGCGCCAGCAGCTGGGACTCTAGTTTTGCGTCGTTC.

J is TRBJ2-7 and V is TRBV5-6; D is tentatively TRBD1 or TRBD2 (5 bases each). CDR3 length: 13 residues. Per germline, CDR1 SGHDT and CDR2 YYEEEE. V was cut by 3 bases and J by 7 bases, with 14 bases left in between. CDR3 residues: CASSSGPGVEQYF. CDR3 DNA sequence: TGTGCCAGCAGCTCGGGACCCGGGGTTGAGCAGTACTTC.

The rearrangement uses TRBV5-5 and TRBJ2-6, with 7 nucleotides matching TRBD2. This CDR3 is 15 amino acids long. The germline CDR1 and CDR2 sequences are SGHKS and YYEKEE (reference sequence). V shed 4 bases and J 4 bases; nucleotides not matched to a gene: 5. The CDR3 is CASSLAGDGANVLTF. The CDR3 DNA sequence: TGTGCCAGCAGCCTGGCGGGGGACGGGGCCAACGTCCTGACTTTC.

DNA for the CDR3: TGTGCCAGCAGTTATTCTTCGACGGAGGGGGCTGCCGAAAGTGGAGGCTACACCTTC. Translating it yields CASSYSSTEGAAESGGYTF. The genes are TRBV6-2 or TRBV6-3 and TRBJ1-2, with 7 bases that match TRBD1. There are 19 residues in the CDR3. The trim removed 3 bases at V and 8 bases at J, leaving 24 bases unmatched. The germline V gene has CDR1 MNHEY and CDR2 SVGEGT.

The chain employs TRBV2 and TRBJ2-5; weak D call: TRBD1 (6 bases). Germline assignment: CDR1 SNHLY and CDR2 FYNNEI. The V end was cut by 3 bases, the J end by 0 bases, with 11 bases between. The CDR3 runs to 15 residues. CDR3 coding DNA: TGTGCCAGCAGTGAGGGACAAATGTACCAAGAGACCCAGTACTTC. Translation: CASSEGQMYQETQYF.

A few counts support this clonotype. The genes are TRBV24-1 and TRBJ2-3; 13 nucleotides agree with TRBD2. The CDR3 runs to 18 residues. Germline assignment: CDR1 KGHDR and CDR2 SFDVKD. The V segment lost 4 bases and the J segment 0 bases; nucleotides outside the gene matches: 6. The CDR3 nucleotides read TGTGCCACCAGTGACGCTTCGACTAGCGGGAGGAGCACAGATACGCAGTATTTT. Residues: CATSDASTSGRSTDTQYF.

This clonotype was seen more than once but under ten times. The chain links TRBV9 to TRBJ1-2; no definite D call. Germline V gene lookup returns CDR1 SGDLS and CDR2 YYNGEE. The CDR3 runs 15 residues. The ends were cut back, 0 bases at V and 4 bases at J, with 13 bases in the middle. CDR3 residues: CASSVGNSHAYGYTF. CDR3 nucleotides: TGTGCCAGCAGCGTAGGCAACAGTCATGCCTATGGCTACACCTTC.

This clonotype has only a few counts. The chain joins TRBV15 to TRBJ2-1, with D unclear. Germline V CDR1 and CDR2: LNHNV, YYDKDF (reference sequence). The CDR3 totals 14 residues. V lost 3 bases, J lost 8 bases, and 14 bases lay in between. The CDR3 sequence: CATSSYRLPDEQFF. The CDR3 DNA sequence: TGTGCCACCAGCAGTTACCGGCTCCCGGATGAGCAGTTCTTC.

This clonotype was seen only a few times. V and J are TRBV11-2 and TRBJ2-1; 8 bases agree with TRBD1. CDR3 size: 16 residues. V lost 3 bases and J lost 8; bases outside the gene matches: 12. Per the germline V gene, CDR1 is SGHAT and CDR2 is FQNNGV. CDR3 loop: CASSFAQGALLDEQFF. Written as DNA, the CDR3 is TGTGCCAGCAGCTTCGCCCAGGGGGCGCTTTTGGATGAGCAGTTCTTC.

This chain joins TRBV5-6 and TRBJ1-2, with D possibly TRBD1 on 5 matching bases. V lost 5 bases to trimming and J lost 4 bases, with 21 bases between them. The germline CDR1 and CDR2 sequences are SGHDT and YYEEEE. The CDR3 contains 16 residues. CDR3 coding DNA: TGTGCCAGCAGTTGGAGGGGCAGGCTCCCATTCTATGGCTACACCTTC. This gives the protein CASSWRGRLPFYGYTF.

This clonotype has more than one count but fewer than ten. The chain couples TRBV5-4 to TRBJ1-1; D is uncertain. Trimming left V 0 bases short and J 1 base short, with 19 bases between. This CDR3 has 18 residues. Germline V gives CDR1 SGHNT, CDR2 YYREEE (reference sequence). The CDR3, as DNA: TGTGCCAGCAGCTTGGATTCGTGGGTAGGAGAGGGGAACACTGAAGCTTTCTTT. Its translation: CASSLDSWVGEGNTEAFF.

The CDR3 is CASSPTEHEQYF. The CDR3 DNA follows: TGTGCCAGCAGCCCGACAGAGCACGAGCAGTACTTC. V and J are TRBV4-2 and TRBJ2-7; perhaps TRBD1 as D (5 bases). Per germline, CDR1 LGHNA and CDR2 YNFKEQ. The CDR3 runs 12 residues. The germline V and J ends were trimmed by 4 bases and 5 bases, with 9 bases remaining between them.

This clonotype has only a few counts. The junction differs from germline at one of its ends, possibly a read error. The J gene is TRBJ2-7, the V gene TRBV4-3; 10 nucleotides align to TRBD2. The CDR3 runs 18 residues. The V gene's germline CDR1 is LGHNA and CDR2 YSLEER. The CDR3 reads CDSSQEWVSGRLSYEQYF. The CDR3 DNA follows: TGCGACAGCAGCCAAGAGTGGGTTAGCGGGAGGTTATCCTACGAGCAGTACTTC.

A few counts support this clonotype. The rearrangement links TRBV4-1 to TRBJ1-5; D is undetermined. CDR1 and CDR2 from the germline V gene are MGHRA and YSYEKL. Trimming cost V 0 bases and J 4 bases, with 7 bases left between them. This CDR3 region has 14 residues. The CDR3 nucleotides are TGCGCCAGCAGCCAAGATGACCGAAATCAGCCCCAGCATTTT. It specifies CASSQDDRNQPQHF.

The gene calls are TRBV7-9 and TRBJ2-7; 9 nucleotides match TRBD2. Germline CDR1 is SEHNR and CDR2 is FQNEAQ (reference sequence). Trimming at V came to 6 bases and at J to 0 bases, leaving 6 bases not matched to a gene. CDR3 length: 15 residues. CDR3: CASRPLAGNSYEQYF. The CDR3 nucleotides read TGTGCCAGCAGACCTCTAGCGGGAAACTCCTACGAGCAGTACTTC.

The CDR3 DNA sequence: TGTGCCAGCAGCCCCACGGGACTAGCGGAGAATCTAGATACGCAGTATTTT. Encoded protein: CASSPTGLAENLDTQYF. The chain is built from TRBV9 and TRBJ2-3, with 11 nucleotides matching TRBD2. The CDR3 runs to 17 residues. V dropped 4 bases and J dropped 5; count of bases not matched to a gene: 12. Germline-derived CDR1 and CDR2 are SGDLS and YYNGEE.

This clonotype was seen only a few times. The rearrangement links TRBV12-3 or TRBV12-4 to TRBJ2-7; 12 bases fit TRBD2. V dropped 5 bases and J dropped 3; count of bases not matched to a gene: 2. The CDR3 is 14 amino acids. CDR3 amino acids: CASSPSGRGYEQYF. The DNA for the CDR3 is TGTGCCAGCAGTCCTAGCGGGAGGGGCTACGAGCAGTACTTC.

This clonotype was seen a handful of times. DNA for the CDR3: TGTGCCAGCAGCCACACGGACAGGGACCAAGAGACCCAGTACTTC. Translation: CASSHTDRDQETQYF. This rearrangement joins TRBV3-1 to TRBJ2-5; 8 bases line up with TRBD1. The CDR3 sequence is 15 residues long. The germline gives CDR1 LGHDT, CDR2 YNNKEL (reference sequence). J lost 0 bases, V lost 3 bases, and 3 bases had no gene match.

There are a few counts of this clonotype. The J gene is TRBJ1-2, the V gene TRBV2; 9 nucleotides align to TRBD1. The CDR3 totals 18 residues. V gave up 3 bases and J gave up 2 bases; unmatched junction bases: 13. Looked up from germline, CDR1 is SNHLY and CDR2 is FYNNEI. For the CDR3, the DNA is TGTGCCAGCAGTGATGTGTACAGGGGGCAAACTGGGAACTATGGCTACACCTTC. Translation: CASSDVYRGQTGNYGYTF.

This chain uses TRBV12-3 or TRBV12-4 with TRBJ2-5; 7 positions agree with TRBD2. Unmatched junction bases numbered 10, after V lost 5 bases and J lost 1 base. The CDR3 spans 16 residues. The CDR3 region has the DNA TGTGCCAGCAGTGCCTCCCGGGGGGACTCCCAAGAGACCCAGTACTTC. Its protein product is CASSASRGDSQETQYF.

The rearrangement uses TRBV10-3 and TRBJ1-1; the match to TRBD1 covers 8 bases. J lost 5 bases, V lost 5 bases, and 10 bases had no gene match. The CDR3 totals 15 residues. CDR1 is ENHRY and CDR2 is SYGVKD in the germline V gene. The CDR3 bases are TGTGCCATCAGTTCTGACAGGGGCGATGGGACTGAAGCTTTCTTT. This sequence encodes CAISSDRGDGTEAFF.

The chain joins TRBV2 to TRBJ1-1; D perhaps matches TRBD1 (6 bases). Trimming took 10 bases from V and 11 from J, leaving 17 bases between them. Germline assignment: CDR1 SNHLY and CDR2 FYNNEI. This CDR3 has 11 amino acids. The CDR3 is CATMTGGMAFF. In DNA, the CDR3 is TGTGCCACAATGACAGGTGGGATGGCTTTCTTT. The complete variable domain, with remaining parts taken from reference TRBV2 and TRBJ1-1, reads EPEVTQTPSHQVTQMGQEVILRCVPISNHLYFYWYRQILGQKVEFLVSFYNNEISEKSEIFDDQFSVERPDGSNFTLKIRSTKLEDSAMYFCATMTGGMAFFGQGTRLTVV.